This TCR beta chain was captured in a study of blood T cell repertoires in COVID-19. The CDR3 has 16 amino acids. Germline V CDR1 and CDR2: SGHKS, YYEKEE (reference sequence). V shed 5 bases and J 3 bases; nucleotides not matched to a gene: 4. Only in-frame clones appear in the TCRdb table, and some are missing; sequencing was by immunoSEQ multiplex PCR. The sample records about 190,000 clones, more than 85% being singletons. The rearrangement uses TRBV5-5 and TRBJ2-2, with 13 nucleotides matching TRBD2. This TCR came from a man aged 30 to 45 with acute or convalescent COVID-19. The sequenced sample consisted of peripheral blood. CDR3 sequence reads: CASRRLAGGHTGELFF. DNA of the CDR3: TGTGCCAGCAGGCGACTAGCGGGAGGCCACACCGGGGAGCTGTTTTTT.